This T cell receptor beta chain is drawn from a study of PD-1 blockade in classical Hodgkin lymphoma. Every patient experienced relapse after autologous stem cell transplantation, and brentuximab vedotin exposure varied. The study, taken as a whole, reports: CD4+ TCR diversity, unlike CD8+, climbed significantly by C4D1. Partial responders and progressors had significantly lower baseline TCR diversity.

Assay: immunoSEQ multiplex PCR; the TCRdb copy retains only in-frame clones and omits some. The table shows just over 35,000 clones, with almost 70% occurring only once. A remark on this clone: Its antigen is unidentified.

Germline loops: CDR1 ENHRY, CDR2 SYGVKD. This CDR3 contains 14 residues. Losses at the gene ends were 4 bases for V and 7 bases for J; bases not matched to a gene: 8. The J gene is TRBJ1-1, the V gene TRBV10-3; TRBD1 matches at 8 bases. This sequence originates from a human donor with classical Hodgkin lymphoma. This specimen was peripheral blood mononuclear cells (PBMCs), taken before the second cycle of nivolumab. CDR3 in amino acids: CAISGTGRGGEAFF. The CDR3 DNA follows: TGTGCCATCAGTGGGACAGGGAGGGGTGGTGAAGCTTTCTTT.